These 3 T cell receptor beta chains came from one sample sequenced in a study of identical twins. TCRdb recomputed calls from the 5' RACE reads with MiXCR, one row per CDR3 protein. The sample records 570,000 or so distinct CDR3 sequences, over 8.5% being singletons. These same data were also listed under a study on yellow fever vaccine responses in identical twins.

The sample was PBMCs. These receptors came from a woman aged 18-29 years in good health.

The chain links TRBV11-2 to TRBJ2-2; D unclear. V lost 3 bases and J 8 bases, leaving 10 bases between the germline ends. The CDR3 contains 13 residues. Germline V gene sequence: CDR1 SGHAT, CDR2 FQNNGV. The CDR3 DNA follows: TGTGCCAGCAGCTTCAGTGCTGCTGGGGAGCTGTTTTTT. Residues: CASSFSAAGELFF.

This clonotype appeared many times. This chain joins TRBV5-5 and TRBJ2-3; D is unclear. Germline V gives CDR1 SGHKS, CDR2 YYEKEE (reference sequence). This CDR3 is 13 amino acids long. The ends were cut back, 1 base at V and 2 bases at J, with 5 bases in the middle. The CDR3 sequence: CASSLQITDTQYF. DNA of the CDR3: TGTGCCAGCAGCTTGCAGATCACAGATACGCAGTATTTT.

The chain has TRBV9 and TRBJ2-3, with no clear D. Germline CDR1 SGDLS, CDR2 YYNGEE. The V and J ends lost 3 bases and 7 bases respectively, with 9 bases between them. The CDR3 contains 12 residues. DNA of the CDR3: TGTGCCAGCAGCGCCATAGAATATACGCAGTATTTT. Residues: CASSAIEYTQYF.